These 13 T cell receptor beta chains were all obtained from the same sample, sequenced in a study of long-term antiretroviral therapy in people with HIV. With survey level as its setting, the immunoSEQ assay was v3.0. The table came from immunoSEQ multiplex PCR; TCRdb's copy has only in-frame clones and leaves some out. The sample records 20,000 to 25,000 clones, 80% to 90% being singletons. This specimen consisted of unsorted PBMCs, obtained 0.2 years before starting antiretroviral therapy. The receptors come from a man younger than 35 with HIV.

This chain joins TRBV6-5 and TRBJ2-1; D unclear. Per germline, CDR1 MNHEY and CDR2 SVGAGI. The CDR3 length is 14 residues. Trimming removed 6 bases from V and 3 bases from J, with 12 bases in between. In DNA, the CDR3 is TGTGCCAGCAGGATGCTATCGGACTACAATGAGCAGTTCTTC. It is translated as CASRMLSDYNEQFF.

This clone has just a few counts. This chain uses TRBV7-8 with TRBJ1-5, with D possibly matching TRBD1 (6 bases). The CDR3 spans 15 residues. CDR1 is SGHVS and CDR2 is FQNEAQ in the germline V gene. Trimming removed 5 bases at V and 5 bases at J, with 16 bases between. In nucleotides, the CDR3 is TGTGCCAGCAGCCCGGGGAAAAGGGGGGATCAGCCCCAGCATTTT. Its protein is CASSPGKRGDQPQHF.

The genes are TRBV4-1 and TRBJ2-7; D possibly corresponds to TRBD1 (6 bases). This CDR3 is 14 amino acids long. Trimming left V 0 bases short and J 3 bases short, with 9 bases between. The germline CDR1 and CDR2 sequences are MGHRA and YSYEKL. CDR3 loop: CASSQDPGDYEQYF. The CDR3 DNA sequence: TGCGCCAGCAGCCAAGATCCAGGGGACTACGAGCAGTACTTC.

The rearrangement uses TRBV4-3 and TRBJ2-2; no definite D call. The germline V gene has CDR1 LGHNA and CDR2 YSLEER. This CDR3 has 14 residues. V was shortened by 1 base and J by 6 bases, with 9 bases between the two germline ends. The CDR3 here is CASSQGKPSGELFF. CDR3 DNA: TGCGCCAGCAGCCAAGGGAAGCCCTCCGGGGAGCTGTTTTTT.

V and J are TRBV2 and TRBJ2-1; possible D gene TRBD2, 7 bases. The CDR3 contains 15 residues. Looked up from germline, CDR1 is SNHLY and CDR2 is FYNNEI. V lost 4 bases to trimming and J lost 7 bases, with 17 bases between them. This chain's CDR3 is CASSGRERGGNEQFF. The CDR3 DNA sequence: TGTGCCAGCAGTGGGAGGGAGAGGGGGGGGAATGAGCAGTTCTTC. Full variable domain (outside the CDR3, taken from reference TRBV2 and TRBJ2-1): EPEVTQTPSHQVTQMGQEVILRCVPISNHLYFYWYRQILGQKVEFLVSFYNNEISEKSEIFDDQFSVERPDGSNFTLKIRSTKLEDSAMYFCASSGRERGGNEQFFGPGTRLTVL.

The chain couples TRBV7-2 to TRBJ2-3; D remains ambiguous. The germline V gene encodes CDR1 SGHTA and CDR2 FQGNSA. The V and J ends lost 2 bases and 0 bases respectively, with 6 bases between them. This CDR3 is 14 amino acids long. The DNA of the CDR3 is TGTGCCAGCAGCTTAATGCCCAGCACAGATACGCAGTATTTT. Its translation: CASSLMPSTDTQYF. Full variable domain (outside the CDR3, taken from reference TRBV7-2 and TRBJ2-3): GAGVSQSPSNKVTEKGKDVELRCDPISGHTALYWYRQSLGQGLEFLIYFQGNSAPDKSGLPSDRFSAERTGGSVSTLTIQRTQQEDSAVYLCASSLMPSTDTQYFGPGTRLTVL.

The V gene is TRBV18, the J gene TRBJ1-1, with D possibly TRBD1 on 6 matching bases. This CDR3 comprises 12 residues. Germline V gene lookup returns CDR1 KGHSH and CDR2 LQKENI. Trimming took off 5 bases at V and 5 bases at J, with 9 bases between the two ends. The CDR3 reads CASSEGGTEAFF. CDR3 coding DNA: TGTGCCAGCTCAGAAGGGGGGACTGAAGCTTTCTTT.

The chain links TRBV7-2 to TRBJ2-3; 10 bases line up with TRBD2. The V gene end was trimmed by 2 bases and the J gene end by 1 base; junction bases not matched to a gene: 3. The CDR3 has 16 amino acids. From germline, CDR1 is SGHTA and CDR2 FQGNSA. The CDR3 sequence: CASSLRGTSGTDTQYF. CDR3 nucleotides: TGTGCCAGCAGCTTAAGGGGGACTAGCGGCACAGATACGCAGTATTTT.

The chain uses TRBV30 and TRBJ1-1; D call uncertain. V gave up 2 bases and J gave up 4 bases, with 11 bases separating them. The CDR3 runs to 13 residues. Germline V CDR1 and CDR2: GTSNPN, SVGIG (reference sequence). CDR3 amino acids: CAWSYSGGTEAFF. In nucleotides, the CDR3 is TGTGCCTGGAGTTATTCGGGAGGCACTGAAGCTTTCTTT.

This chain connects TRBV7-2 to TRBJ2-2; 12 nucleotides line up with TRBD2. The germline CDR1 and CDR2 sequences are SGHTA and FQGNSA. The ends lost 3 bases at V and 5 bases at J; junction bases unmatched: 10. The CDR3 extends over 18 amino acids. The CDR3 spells CASSFPRLAGGPTGELFF. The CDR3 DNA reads TGTGCCAGCAGCTTTCCACGGCTAGCGGGGGGGCCAACCGGGGAGCTGTTTTTT.

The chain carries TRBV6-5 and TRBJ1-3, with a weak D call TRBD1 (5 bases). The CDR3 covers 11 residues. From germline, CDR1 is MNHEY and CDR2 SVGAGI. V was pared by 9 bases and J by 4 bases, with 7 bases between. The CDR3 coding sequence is TGTGCCAGTGGGGCGGGAAACACCATATATTTT. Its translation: CASGAGNTIYF.

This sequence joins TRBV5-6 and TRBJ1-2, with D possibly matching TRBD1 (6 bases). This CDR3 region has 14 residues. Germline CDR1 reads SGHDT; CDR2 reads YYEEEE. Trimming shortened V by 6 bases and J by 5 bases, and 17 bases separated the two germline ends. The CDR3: CASTTRGGAYGYTF. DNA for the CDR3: TGTGCCAGCACCACCCGGGGGGGCGCTTATGGCTACACCTTC.

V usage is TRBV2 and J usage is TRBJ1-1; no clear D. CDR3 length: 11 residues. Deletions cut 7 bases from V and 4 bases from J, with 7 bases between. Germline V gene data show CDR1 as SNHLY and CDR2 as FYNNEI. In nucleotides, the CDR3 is TGTGCCAGCAAGGATGGCACTGAAGCTTTCTTT. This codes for CASKDGTEAFF.